The 32 T cell receptor beta chains reported below all come from one sample, sequenced in a study of T cells after yellow fever vaccination. TCRdb used MiXCR to reprocess the 5' RACE reads, holding one entry per CDR3 protein. The repertoire holds some 350,000 distinct CDR3 sequences, with approximately 4% as singletons. This specimen was PBMCs, taken 5 days after the yellow fever booster vaccination. The receptor set was obtained from a man aged 18 to 29 who received the YFV17D yellow fever vaccine.

The V and J genes are TRBV15 and TRBJ2-7; TRBD2 agrees at 8 bases. The CDR3 runs to 15 residues. Germline V gives CDR1 LNHNV, CDR2 YYDKDF (reference sequence). Losses at the gene ends were 0 bases for V and 3 bases for J; bases not matched to a gene: 4. DNA of the CDR3: TGTGCCACCAGCAGAGAACGGGGGGGCCTCTACGAGCAGTACGTC. It is translated as CATSRERGGLYEQYV.

This clonotype has at least ten counts. The rearrangement joins TRBV7-9 to TRBJ2-1, with D perhaps being TRBD1 or TRBD2 (5 bases each). Germline assignment: CDR1 SEHNR and CDR2 FQNEAQ (reference sequence). CDR3 size: 16 residues. V was cut by 5 bases and J by 7 bases, with 21 bases left in between. The chain's CDR3 is CASSRGPQGRRNEQFF. CDR3 nucleotides: TGTGCCAGCAGCAGGGGCCCCCAGGGACGTCGGAATGAGCAGTTCTTC.

This clonotype was detected a few times. The chain joins TRBV10-1 to TRBJ1-1; 10 bases line up with TRBD1. This CDR3 is 17 amino acids long. Germline assignment: CDR1 WNHNN and CDR2 SYGVQD (reference sequence). Losses at the gene ends were 3 bases for V and 7 bases for J; bases not matched to a gene: 14. CDR3 amino acids: CASSETFGRDRGIEAFF. The CDR3 DNA reads as TGCGCCAGCAGTGAAACTTTCGGCCGGGACAGGGGAATTGAAGCTTTCTTT.

V is TRBV20-1 and J is TRBJ1-1; D gene uncertain. Germline V CDR1 and CDR2: DFQATT, SNEGSKA (reference sequence). V was shortened by 6 bases and J by 1 base, with 12 bases between the two germline ends. CDR3 size: 13 residues. CDR3 nucleotide sequence: TGCAGTGCGATCCCGCGCCAGAACACTGAAGCTTTCTTT. The encoded protein is CSAIPRQNTEAFF.

V gene TRBV20-1 combines with J gene TRBJ2-7; D might be TRBD2 (6 bases). CDR1 is DFQATT and CDR2 is SNEGSKA in the germline V gene (reference sequence). The V and J ends lost 3 bases and 4 bases respectively, with 13 bases between them. The CDR3 totals 13 residues. CDR3 in amino acids: CSASGGARYEQYV. CDR3 nucleotides: TGCAGTGCTAGTGGCGGGGCCCGGTACGAGCAGTACGTC.

The chain carries TRBV3-1 and TRBJ1-4, with TRBD1 matching over 7 bases. The trim removed 3 bases at V and 7 bases at J, leaving 2 bases unmatched. This CDR3 is built from 13 residues. The germline CDR1 and CDR2 sequences are LGHDT and YNNKEL (reference sequence). CDR3 loop: CASSHRDSEKLFF. The CDR3 DNA follows: TGTGCCAGCAGCCACAGGGACAGTGAAAAACTGTTTTTT.

The table lists this clonotype with a few counts. This CDR3 is CSARAGGKDTGELFF. DNA of the CDR3: TGCAGTGCCCGAGCAGGGGGAAAGGACACCGGGGAGCTGTTTTTT. The chain carries TRBV20-1 and TRBJ2-2, with TRBD1 identical over 7 bases. The CDR3 runs to 15 residues. V lost 6 bases, J lost 3 bases, and 10 bases stayed unmatched. CDR1 is DFQATT and CDR2 is SNEGSKA in the germline V gene (reference sequence).

This clonotype was picked up many times. The chain uses TRBV5-6 and TRBJ1-5; D is perhaps TRBD1 (6 bases). The CDR3 totals 13 residues. V dropped 5 bases and J dropped 5 bases, with 11 bases sitting between them. Germline values: CDR1 SGHDT, CDR2 YYEEEE. CDR3 in DNA: TGTGCCAGCAGTCGGGGGCGCGATCAGCCCCAGCATTTT. Translation gives CASSRGRDQPQHF.

This clonotype has ten or more counts. V gene TRBV5-1 combines with J gene TRBJ2-1; 8 nucleotides align to TRBD2. The V gene's germline CDR1 is SGHRS and CDR2 YFSETQ. The CDR3 totals 15 residues. Trimming cost V 2 bases and J 8 bases; bases outside gene matches: 9. The CDR3 reads CASSFPRGGSDEQFF. In DNA form, the CDR3 reads TGCGCCAGCAGCTTCCCACGGGGGGGAAGCGATGAGCAGTTCTTC.

The chain uses TRBV15 and TRBJ1-1; D is uncertain. The V end lost 10 bases, the J end lost 3 bases, and 12 bases lay between the germline ends. The CDR3 extends over 12 amino acids. Germline V gene lookup returns CDR1 LNHNV and CDR2 YYDKDF (reference sequence). The CDR3: CAILVADTEAFF. In DNA form, the CDR3 reads TGTGCCATTTTAGTTGCGGACACTGAAGCTTTCTTT.

This clonotype has just a few counts. The CDR3 spells CASRPAGVAGTEAFF. DNA of the CDR3: TGTGCCAGCAGACCTGCTGGAGTAGCGGGCACTGAAGCTTTCTTT. This chain connects TRBV5-5 to TRBJ1-1; D not resolved. Per the germline V gene, CDR1 is SGHKS and CDR2 is YYEKEE (reference sequence). The length of the CDR3 is 15 residues. The V end lost 5 bases, the J end lost 4 bases, and 18 bases lay between the germline ends.

The chain joins TRBV7-9 to TRBJ2-7; D assignment may be TRBD1 or TRBD2 (5 bases each). The V gene lost 1 base and the J gene lost 7 bases, with 11 bases spanning the gap. From germline, CDR1 is SEHNR and CDR2 FQNEAQ (reference sequence). The CDR3 sequence is 13 residues long. The CDR3 coding sequence is TGTGCCAGCAGCTTAGGAGGGGTAGGGGAGCAGTACGTC. Residues: CASSLGGVGEQYV.

V is TRBV10-3 and J is TRBJ2-2; the D gene is possibly TRBD2 (6 bases). V lost 6 bases, J lost 2 bases, and 13 bases lay in between. CDR3 length: 15 amino acids. CDR1 and CDR2 from the germline V gene are ENHRY and SYGVKD. The CDR3 DNA is TGTGCCATCAGCCCCGTCGGGGGAAACACCGGGGAGCTGTTTTTT. The encoded protein is CAISPVGGNTGELFF.

The DNA for the CDR3 is TGCGCCAGCAGTCAGGCCTGGGATGAGCAGTTCTTC. It encodes CASSQAWDEQFF. The chain has TRBV5-1 and TRBJ2-1, with D hard to call. The CDR3 is 12 amino acids. Trimming shortened V by 5 bases and J by 8 bases, and 11 bases separated the two germline ends. Germline V gives CDR1 SGHRS, CDR2 YFSETQ.

The gene calls are TRBV30 and TRBJ2-7; D call uncertain. V lost 2 bases and J lost 3, with 5 bases in between. Germline CDR1 GTSNPN, CDR2 SVGIG (reference sequence). The CDR3 length is 11 residues. The CDR3 region is CAWSSIYEQYF. CDR3 DNA: TGTGCCTGGAGTTCCATCTACGAGCAGTACTTC.

The table lists this clonotype with many counts. The chain couples TRBV19 to TRBJ2-1, with 7 bases fitting TRBD1. Germline values: CDR1 LNHDA, CDR2 SQIVND (reference sequence). This CDR3 is 12 amino acids long. The J segment lost 16 bases and the V segment lost 5 bases, leaving 11 bases of the junction unmatched. The CDR3 region has the DNA TGTGCCAGTAGTCTAAACAGGGGCGCCGTCTTCTTC. Translating it yields CASSLNRGAVFF.

This clonotype was counted many times. The genes are TRBV5-1 and TRBJ2-7, with a weak D call TRBD2 (6 bases). The CDR3 contains 13 residues. Trimming left V 4 bases short and J 6 bases short, with 14 bases between. Germline lookup yields CDR1 SGHRS and CDR2 YFSETQ. CDR3 coding DNA: TGCGCCAGCAGCCAAGAGGTGGGGGGCGAGCAGTACTTC. It codes for CASSQEVGGEQYF.

This clonotype has a handful of counts. This chain joins TRBV4-3 and TRBJ1-6, with TRBD1 as a possible D gene (5 bases). This CDR3 region has 16 residues. Per germline, CDR1 LGHNA and CDR2 YSLEER. V lost 1 base and J lost 5, with 12 bases in between. The CDR3 protein is CASSQGQGDDNSPLHF. The DNA of the CDR3 is TGCGCCAGCAGCCAAGGCCAGGGCGATGATAATTCACCCCTCCACTTT.

This clonotype was counted at least ten times. CDR3 sequence (DNA): TGTGCCAGCAGTTTTACAGGGGGATACTCTGAAGCTTTCTTT. It codes for CASSFTGGYSEAFF. This chain links TRBV12-3 or TRBV12-4 with TRBJ1-1, with 8 bases that match TRBD1. The CDR3 is 14 residues long. The ends lost 3 bases at V and 6 bases at J; junction bases unmatched: 6.

The chain uses TRBV12-5 and TRBJ2-7; 11 bases are a match to TRBD1. This CDR3 comprises 13 residues. Trimming cost V 9 bases and J 6 bases; bases outside gene matches: 7. Looked up from germline, CDR1 is LGHNT and CDR2 is FRNRAP. This chain's CDR3 is CAREGQGVGEQYF. The CDR3 DNA reads as TGTGCTAGAGAGGGACAGGGGGTCGGCGAGCAGTACTTC. Combining the CDR3 with reference TRBV12-5 and TRBJ2-7 gives the whole variable domain DARVTQTPRHKVTEMGQEVTMRCQPILGHNTVFWYRQTMMQGLELLAYFRNRAPLDDSGMPKDRFSAEMPDATLATLKIQPSEPRDSAVYFCAREGQGVGEQYFGPGTRLTVT.

This clonotype appeared many times. It is unclear where the CDR3 begins or ends on the DNA, so no DNA is shown, and the CDR3 is as TCRdb lists it. This sequence joins TRBV5-1 and TRBJ2-1; TRBD2 was called by the table and not checked on the DNA. In germline, CDR1 is SGHRS, CDR2 YFSETQ. The CDR3 extends over 14 residues, inclusive of both ends. CDR3 protein: CASSFGSGSNEQFF.

The chain employs TRBV7-9 and TRBJ1-1, with a possible D match to TRBD1 (5 bases). The germline CDR1 and CDR2 sequences are SEHNR and FQNEAQ (reference sequence). The CDR3 length is 14 residues. V dropped 5 bases and J dropped 4 bases, with 14 bases sitting between them. CDR3 amino acids: CASSAPNGGTEAFF. DNA of the CDR3: TGTGCCAGCAGCGCCCCAAATGGGGGCACTGAAGCTTTCTTT.

In this sample, this clonotype turned up a few times. DNA for the CDR3: TGTGCCAGCAGGCGGGACCCCCCCTCCTACGAGCAGTACTTC. It is translated as CASRRDPPSYEQYF. The rearrangement links TRBV6-2 or TRBV6-3 to TRBJ2-7; TRBD2 might be the D (6 bases). This CDR3 is 14 amino acids long. With 6 bases removed from V and 0 bases from J, the gap between germline ends came to 12 bases. The germline CDR1 and CDR2 sequences are MNHEY and SVGEGT.

This clonotype was seen a handful of times. The chain has TRBV11-2 and TRBJ2-5; a weak D match, TRBD1 (6 bases). CDR1 and CDR2 from the germline V gene are SGHAT and FQNNGV. This CDR3 region has 14 residues. The V end lost 1 base, the J end lost 9 bases, and 15 bases lay between the germline ends. As DNA, the CDR3 is TGTGCCAGCAGCTTAGGCGGCAGGGGAAGCGCCCAGTACTTC. Amino acid sequence: CASSLGGRGSAQYF.

This clonotype appeared a few times. The CDR3 is CASSLWGSGQETQYF. The CDR3 DNA follows: TGCGCCAGCAGCTTGTGGGGTAGCGGCCAAGAGACCCAGTACTTC. J is TRBJ2-5 and V is TRBV5-1; D perhaps matches TRBD2 (6 bases). Looked up from germline, CDR1 is SGHRS and CDR2 is YFSETQ. This CDR3 has 15 residues. Trimming removed 1 base at V and 1 base at J, with 11 bases between.

This clonotype has more than one count but fewer than ten. The V call is TRBV4-2, the J call TRBJ2-3, with a possible D match to TRBD1 (6 bases). V lost 0 bases to trimming and J lost 2 bases, with 21 bases between them. This CDR3 spans 19 amino acids. In germline, CDR1 is LGHNA, CDR2 YNFKEQ. CDR3 sequence (DNA): TGTGCCAGCAGCCAAGATCCAGGGGCACGCTTCGTGGTCACAGATACGCAGTATTTT. This codes for CASSQDPGARFVVTDTQYF.

This clonotype occurred a few times. This sequence joins TRBV6-5 and TRBJ1-4; D remains ambiguous. Germline V lookup: CDR1 MNHEY, CDR2 SVGAGI. V was cut by 6 bases and J by 2 bases, with 10 bases left in between. This CDR3 comprises 14 residues. CDR3 DNA: TGTGCCAGCAGCTCCAGTTGGACTAATGAAAAACTGTTTTTT. Protein product: CASSSSWTNEKLFF.

At least ten counts were recorded for this clonotype. The chain employs TRBV12-3 or TRBV12-4 and TRBJ1-1; D remains unclear. The CDR3 spans 14 residues. V was shortened by 1 base and J by 1 base, with 7 bases between the two germline ends. CDR3 coding DNA: TGTGCCAGCAGTTTAGGTTGGCAGAACACTGAAGCTTTCTTT. Translation: CASSLGWQNTEAFF.

This clonotype was seen at least ten times. Here the CDR3 reads CASSQVKHFYGYTF. The DNA of the CDR3 is TGCGCCAGCAGCCAAGTGAAGCATTTCTATGGCTACACCTTC. The chain recombines TRBV4-1 with TRBJ1-2; D is unclear. V shed 1 base and J shed 4 bases, with 10 bases lying between them. CDR1 and CDR2 (germline): MGHRA, YSYEKL. The CDR3 sequence is 14 residues long.

At least ten counts were recorded for this clonotype. This chain connects TRBV9 to TRBJ2-7, with 8 bases matching TRBD2. The junction had 2 bases not matched to a gene; V was cut back by 0 bases and J by 0 bases. The CDR3 has 15 residues. The germline V gene encodes CDR1 SGDLS and CDR2 YYNGEE. The CDR3 DNA sequence: TGTGCCAGCAGCGTAGGCGGGGGGACCTCCTACGAGCAGTACTTC. Protein: CASSVGGGTSYEQYF.

In this sample, this clonotype turned up a few times. The chain joins TRBV5-1 to TRBJ2-7, with D unresolved. V lost 3 bases to trimming and J lost 4 bases, with 14 bases between them. Germline assignment: CDR1 SGHRS and CDR2 YFSETQ. The CDR3 runs to 14 residues. For the CDR3, the DNA is TGCGCCAGCAGCTCTGACACCGAGGTATACGAGCAGTACTTC. Translation: CASSSDTEVYEQYF.

This rearrangement joins TRBV19 to TRBJ1-2; possible D gene TRBD1, 6 bases. The ends were cut back, 10 bases at V and 5 bases at J, with 17 bases in the middle. There are 13 residues in the CDR3. The germline V gene has CDR1 LNHDA and CDR2 SQIVND (reference sequence). CDR3 coding DNA: TGTGCCACCTTTCCCGGGACAATATATGGCTACACCTTC. Translating gives CATFPGTIYGYTF.